This TCR beta chain came from a study of beta chain features in type 1 diabetes. Concerning this clone itself: Its antigen is unknown. Other DNA sequences in this sample translate to the same CDR3.

The CDR3 loop spans 13 amino acids. With 5 bases clipped from V and 1 base from J, the junction kept 4 bases outside the gene matches. Germline V gives CDR1 SQVTM, CDR2 ANQGSEA. Findings of the study overall: Naive, central memory and Treg TCRB repertoires appeared more alike in patients than in healthy donors. The question left open here concerned HLA type influencing TCRB rearrangement.

Expressed TCRB transcripts were sequenced because the entire RNA isolate underwent reverse transcription. Assay used: immunoSEQ multiplex PCR; TCRdb lists only in-frame clones, some missing. The sample shows 600,000 to 650,000 clones, around 15% of them seen only once. Naive, central memory, regulatory and stem cell-like memory cells within the CD4+ compartment were sorted using CD45RO/CCR7/CD25/CD127/CD95/CD27. The material sequenced was naive CD4+ T cells from blood. This sequence originates from a man aged 18 to 29 in good health. The rearrangement joins TRBV29-1 to TRBJ1-1; 7 positions match TRBD1. The CDR3 spells CSVQQGRNTEAFF. The CDR3 nucleotides read TGCAGCGTTCAACAGGGGAGGAACACTGAAGCTTTCTTT. Combining the CDR3 with reference TRBV29-1 and TRBJ1-1 gives the whole variable domain SAVISQKPSRDICQRGTSLTIQCQVDSQVTMMFWYRQQPGQSLTLIATANQGSEATYESGFVIDKFPISRPNLTFSTLTVSNMSPEDSSIYLCSVQQGRNTEAFFGQGTRLTVV.